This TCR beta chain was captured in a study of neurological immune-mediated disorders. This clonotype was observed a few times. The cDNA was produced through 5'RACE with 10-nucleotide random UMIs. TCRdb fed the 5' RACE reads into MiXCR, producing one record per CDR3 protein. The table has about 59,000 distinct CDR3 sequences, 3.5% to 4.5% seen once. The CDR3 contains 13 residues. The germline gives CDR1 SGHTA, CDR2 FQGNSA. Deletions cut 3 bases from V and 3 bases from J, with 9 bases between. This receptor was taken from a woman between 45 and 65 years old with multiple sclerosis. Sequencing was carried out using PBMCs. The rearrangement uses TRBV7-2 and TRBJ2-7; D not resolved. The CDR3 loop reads CASSLSLLYEQYF. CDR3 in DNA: TGTGCCAGCAGCTTGAGCCTCCTCTACGAGCAGTACTTC.